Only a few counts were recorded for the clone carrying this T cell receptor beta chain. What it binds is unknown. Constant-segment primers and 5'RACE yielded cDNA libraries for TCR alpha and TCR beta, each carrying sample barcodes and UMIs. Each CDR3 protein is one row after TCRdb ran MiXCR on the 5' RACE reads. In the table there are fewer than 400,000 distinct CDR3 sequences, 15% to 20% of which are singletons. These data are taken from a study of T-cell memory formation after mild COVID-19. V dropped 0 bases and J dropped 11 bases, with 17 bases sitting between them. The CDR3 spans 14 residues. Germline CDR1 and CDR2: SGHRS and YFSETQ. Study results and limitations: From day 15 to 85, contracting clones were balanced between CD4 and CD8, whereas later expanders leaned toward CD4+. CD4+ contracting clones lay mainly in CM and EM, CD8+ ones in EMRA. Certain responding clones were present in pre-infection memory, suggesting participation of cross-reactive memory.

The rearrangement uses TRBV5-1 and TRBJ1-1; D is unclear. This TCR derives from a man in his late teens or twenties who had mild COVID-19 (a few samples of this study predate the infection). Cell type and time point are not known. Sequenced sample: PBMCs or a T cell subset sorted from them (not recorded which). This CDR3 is CASSLASVTLEAFF. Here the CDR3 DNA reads TGCGCCAGCAGCTTGGCGTCTGTGACCCTCGAGGCTTTCTTT.